What follows are 16 T cell receptor beta chains derived from one specimen sequenced in a study of blood T cell repertoires in COVID-19. The protocol was immunoSEQ multiplex PCR, while the TCRdb copy is restricted to in-frame clones and leaves out a portion. Among approximately 100,000 clones listed, more than 65% were seen once. Input material: peripheral blood. Every receptor here comes from a woman older than 75 with acute or convalescent COVID-19.

This chain links TRBV7-8 with TRBJ2-5; TRBD2 agrees at 13 bases. CDR1 is SGHVS and CDR2 is FQNEAQ in the germline V gene. This CDR3 is 16 amino acids long. Trimming at V came to 5 bases and at J to 4 bases, leaving 7 bases not matched to a gene. CDR3 bases: TGTGCCAGCAGCAAAGGGGGACTAGCGGGGAGAGAGACCCAGTACTTC. This gives the protein CASSKGGLAGRETQYF.

This chain links TRBV3-1 (or the pseudogene TRBV3-2) with TRBJ1-1; D is possibly TRBD1 (5 bases). V lost 0 bases, J lost 4 bases, and 9 bases lay in between. Germline loops: CDR1 LGHDT, CDR2 YNNKEL (reference sequence). The CDR3 is 14 amino acids. The CDR3 is CASSQDFQGTEAFF. The CDR3 DNA sequence: TGTGCCAGCAGCCAAGATTTTCAGGGCACTGAAGCTTTCTTT.

The V and J genes are TRBV11-2 and TRBJ2-3; TRBD2 aligns across 15 bases. Per germline, CDR1 SGHAT and CDR2 FQNNGV. This CDR3 spans 17 amino acids. V lost 4 bases, J lost 5 bases, and 7 bases stayed unmatched. Written as DNA, the CDR3 is TGTGCCAGCAGCTCGAGGACTAGCGGGGGGGCTGGAGATACGCAGTATTTT. This translates into CASSSRTSGGAGDTQYF.

The chain recombines TRBV25-1 with TRBJ2-7, with 7 positions matching TRBD2. Germline V gene sequence: CDR1 MGHDK, CDR2 SYGVNS. With V trimmed by 9 bases and J by 1 base, 3 bases remained unmatched. CDR3 length: 12 residues. The CDR3 coding sequence is TGTGCCAGTGCGGGGGATTCCTACGAGCAGTACTTC. Protein product: CASAGDSYEQYF.

V gene TRBV27 combines with J gene TRBJ2-2; 8 bases map to TRBD2. CDR1 MNHEY and CDR2 SMNVEV come from the germline V gene (reference sequence). The CDR3 is made up of 17 amino acids. V lost 6 bases, J lost 4 bases, and 13 bases stayed unmatched. CDR3 loop: CASRRNRGGTTTGELFF. The CDR3 nucleotides read TGTGCCAGCAGACGGAACCGGGGGGGTACGACCACCGGGGAGCTGTTTTTT.

This chain connects TRBV19 to TRBJ1-3; tentative D call: TRBD1 (5 bases). The CDR3 is 13 amino acids. In germline, CDR1 is LNHDA, CDR2 SQIVND (reference sequence). The ends were cut back, 9 bases at V and 0 bases at J, with 9 bases in the middle. The CDR3 bases are TGTGCCAGCGGCAGGGCCTCTGGAAACACCATATATTTT. It specifies CASGRASGNTIYF.

J is TRBJ1-1 and V is TRBV5-4, with a weak D call TRBD1 (6 bases). The CDR3 loop spans 12 amino acids. Germline V gives CDR1 SGHNT, CDR2 YYREEE (reference sequence). The V gene lost 2 bases and the J gene lost 10 bases, with 12 bases spanning the gap. The CDR3 bases are TGTGCCAGCAGCTTACAACAGGGCGGAGCTTTCTTT. This sequence encodes CASSLQQGGAFF.

This chain links TRBV20-1 with TRBJ2-7, with D possibly matching TRBD1 (5 bases). Germline-derived CDR1 and CDR2 are DFQATT and SNEGSKA (reference sequence). This CDR3 is 11 amino acids long. Between the trimmed V and J ends, which lost 2 bases and 7 bases, there was a span of 9 bases. Here the CDR3 reads CSARTAGEQYV. DNA for the CDR3: TGCAGTGCTAGAACCGCAGGGGAGCAGTACGTC.

This chain joins TRBV5-4 and TRBJ2-5; a weak D match, TRBD2 (6 bases). Per germline, CDR1 SGHNT and CDR2 YYREEE (reference sequence). This CDR3 is 17 amino acids long. Between the trimmed V and J ends, which lost 3 bases and 2 bases, there was a span of 20 bases. The CDR3 here is CASSWRGTRGLQETQYF. DNA of the CDR3: TGTGCCAGCAGCTGGAGAGGGACTCGCGGCCTACAAGAGACCCAGTACTTC.

There are a few counts of this clone. The rearrangement joins TRBV7-6 to TRBJ1-3; D is possibly TRBD1 (5 bases). The CDR3 runs to 15 residues. The V gene's germline CDR1 is SGHVS and CDR2 FNYEAQ. The germline V and J ends were trimmed by 5 bases and 4 bases, with 15 bases remaining between them. This CDR3 is CASSPYPAGGNTIYF. CDR3 sequence (DNA): TGTGCCAGCAGCCCTTATCCGGCAGGGGGAAACACCATATATTTT.

This clone came up a few times. The CDR3 nucleotides read TGCAGTGCTAGAGATCGGGAGACCCAGTACTTC. Amino acid sequence: CSARDRETQYF. The V call is TRBV20-1, the J call TRBJ2-5; D is unclear. Trimming took off 0 bases at V and 5 bases at J, with 4 bases between the two ends. CDR3 length equals 11 residues. From germline, CDR1 is DFQATT and CDR2 SNEGSKA (reference sequence).

This clone was seen only a few times. The chain has TRBV20-1 and TRBJ2-7; 8 nucleotides match TRBD1. Per germline, CDR1 DFQATT and CDR2 SNEGSKA (reference sequence). The CDR3 has 11 residues. V trimming: 3 bases; J trimming: 9 bases; junction bases outside the gene matches: 4. The CDR3 reads CSASPDRGQYF. DNA for the CDR3: TGCAGTGCTAGTCCCGACAGGGGGCAGTACTTC.

This chain links TRBV11-2 with TRBJ2-5; 9 bases align to TRBD2. Trimming removed 7 bases from V and 4 bases from J; junction bases left unmatched: 10. CDR3 length equals 15 residues. Per germline, CDR1 SGHAT and CDR2 FQNNGV. DNA of the CDR3: TGTGCCAGCACTGCCAGCGGGGGGCATGCAGAGACCCAGTACTTC. This codes for CASTASGGHAETQYF.

This clone was counted between two and nine times. The gene calls are TRBV28 and TRBJ1-2; a possible D gene is TRBD1 (6 bases). The V gene lost 1 base and the J gene lost 6 bases, with 18 bases spanning the gap. CDR3 length: 16 amino acids. CDR1 and CDR2 from the germline V gene are MDHEN and SYDVKM. CDR3 residues: CASSLFGQPTTHGYTF. The CDR3 bases are TGTGCCAGCAGTTTATTTGGACAGCCAACAACCCATGGCTACACCTTC.

This chain uses TRBV11-2 with TRBJ1-1; D is possibly TRBD1 (6 bases). The CDR3 covers 15 residues. Germline V CDR1 and CDR2: SGHAT, FQNNGV. V was cut by 5 bases and J by 3 bases, with 16 bases left in between. CDR3 in amino acids: CASSHIGGRDTEAFF. Here the CDR3 DNA reads TGTGCCAGCAGCCATATAGGGGGGAGGGACACTGAAGCTTTCTTT. Variable domain in full (rest from reference TRBV11-2 and TRBJ1-1): EAGVAQSPRYKIIEKRQSVAFWCNPISGHATLYWYQQILGQGPKLLIQFQNNGVVDDSQLPKDRFSAERLKGVDSTLKIQPAKLEDSAVYLCASSHIGGRDTEAFFGQGTRLTVV.

This sequence joins TRBV27 and TRBJ2-7; D possibly corresponds to TRBD2 (6 bases). The CDR3 covers 14 residues. Germline loops: CDR1 MNHEY, CDR2 SMNVEV (reference sequence). Trimming left V 6 bases short and J 1 base short, with 13 bases between. The CDR3 nucleotides read TGTGCCAGCAGCTCATGGGGGGATTCCTACGAGCAGTACTTC. Protein sequence: CASSSWGDSYEQYF.